This passage covers 27 T cell receptor beta chains from one sample sequenced in a study of regulatory T cells. Regarding the study as a whole: Hydrophobic residues at CDR3 positions 6 and 7 were enriched in conventional CD4+ T cells of CD3G-deficient patients.

These receptors' antigens are unknown. Amplification used 52 TRBV primers and 13 TRBJ primers. Sequencing used immunoSEQ multiplex PCR; TCRdb keeps in-frame clones, though not all of them. Of almost 30,000 clones listed, roughly 90% were seen once; the top ten hold about 1.4%. What was sequenced was conventional CD4+ T cells sorted from blood. These receptors were taken from a person aged 18-30 years with CD3G deficiency.

The rearrangement joins TRBV12-2 to TRBJ1-6. TRBV12-2 is listed as a pseudogene. The CDR3 runs to 17 residues. CDR3 amino acids: CASRLPSARGNGSPLHF. CDR3 DNA: TGTGCAAGTCGCTTACCATCGGCCCGAGGGAACGGATCACCCCTCCACTTT.

The CDR3 reads CASSIGTGSGNTIYF. The CDR3, as DNA: TGTGCCAGTAGTATCGGGACAGGCTCTGGAAACACCATATATTTT. V and J are TRBV19 and TRBJ1-3, with 8 bases that match TRBD1. Germline assignment: CDR1 LNHDA and CDR2 SQIVND (reference sequence). Trimming took 3 bases from V and 0 from J; bases not matched to a gene: 1. The CDR3 consists of 15 residues.

The chain carries TRBV4-3 and TRBJ2-1; 9 positions agree with TRBD1. Germline V gene sequence: CDR1 LGHNA, CDR2 YSLEER. This CDR3 contains 17 residues. Losses at the gene ends were 5 bases for V and 8 bases for J; bases not matched to a gene: 16. The CDR3 coding sequence is TGCGCCAGCAGCGCCGAGATACGGACAGGGGCCTCGGATGAGCAGTTCTTC. Its translation is CASSAEIRTGASDEQFF.

This clone occurred a few times. CDR3 nucleotides: TGTGCCAGCAGTTTGGACCTCTATCAGCCCCAGCATTTT. This sequence encodes CASSLDLYQPQHF. V and J are TRBV28 and TRBJ1-5, with D uncertain. This CDR3 is built from 13 residues. Looked up from germline, CDR1 is MDHEN and CDR2 is SYDVKM. Trimming took off 3 bases at V and 5 bases at J, with 8 bases between the two ends.

The rearrangement joins TRBV4-1 to TRBJ2-3; no firm D call. CDR3 length: 16 residues. Trimming took off 0 bases at V and 0 bases at J, with 10 bases between the two ends. Germline V CDR1 and CDR2: MGHRA, YSYEKL. For the CDR3, the DNA is TGCGCCAGCAGCCAAGAGCCTAAATTGAGCACAGATACGCAGTATTTT. It is translated as CASSQEPKLSTDTQYF.

The V call is TRBV4-1, the J call TRBJ2-3, with a weak D call TRBD1 (5 bases). Trimming took off 1 base at V and 2 bases at J, with 13 bases between the two ends. The germline V gene encodes CDR1 MGHRA and CDR2 YSYEKL. CDR3 size: 16 residues. CDR3 nucleotides: TGCGCCAGCAGCCAAGTTGCAGGGTTAGTCACAGATACGCAGTATTTT. Translated: CASSQVAGLVTDTQYF.

This chain joins TRBV21-1 and TRBJ2-5; TRBD2 is the table's D call and was not checked against the DNA. TRBV21-1 is an annotated pseudogene. The CDR3 length is 16 residues. The CDR3 spells CASSTGGSGDQETQYF. CDR3 DNA: TGTGCCAGCAGCACCGGTGGGAGCGGAGACCAAGAGACCCAGTACTTC.

This chain connects TRBV6-5 to TRBJ2-2, with 8 bases aligning to TRBD1. The CDR3 consists of 15 residues. Losses at the gene ends were 7 bases for V and 2 bases for J; bases not matched to a gene: 6. In germline, CDR1 is MNHEY, CDR2 SVGAGI. The chain's CDR3 is CASTPQGVNTGELFF. In DNA form, the CDR3 reads TGTGCCAGCACTCCACAGGGGGTCAACACCGGGGAGCTGTTTTTT.

The chain couples TRBV28 to TRBJ1-1; TRBD1 aligns across 9 bases. CDR1 MDHEN and CDR2 SYDVKM come from the germline V gene. Trimming took 3 bases from V and 2 from J; bases not matched to a gene: 1. The CDR3 spans 14 residues. The CDR3 bases are TGTGCCAGCAGTTTGACAGGGGGAAACACTGAAGCTTTCTTT. Residues: CASSLTGGNTEAFF.

V usage is TRBV19 and J usage is TRBJ1-3, with D hard to call. CDR1 is LNHDA, CDR2 SQIVND, per germline (reference sequence). CDR3 length: 15 residues. V shed 7 bases and J shed 0 bases, with 13 bases lying between them. The CDR3 region is CASTPGRFSGNTIYF. The CDR3 region has the DNA TGTGCCAGTACTCCGGGCCGCTTCTCTGGAAACACCATATATTTT.

This clone appeared once. The rearrangement uses TRBV7-9 and TRBJ1-3; unclear D gene. The germline V gene encodes CDR1 SEHNR and CDR2 FQNEAQ (reference sequence). The CDR3 runs to 15 residues. V lost 0 bases, J lost 0 bases, and 6 bases lay in between. The CDR3 loop is CASSLAAHSGNTIYF. The CDR3 DNA follows: TGTGCCAGCAGCTTAGCAGCGCACTCTGGAAACACCATATATTTT.

The chain carries TRBV19 and TRBJ1-5; D unresolved. Trimming removed 5 bases from V and 4 bases from J, with 12 bases in between. CDR1 LNHDA and CDR2 SQIVND come from the germline V gene (reference sequence). CDR3 size: 14 residues. The CDR3 reads CASSHVGQNQPQHF. CDR3 nucleotide sequence: TGTGCCAGTAGTCATGTCGGCCAAAATCAGCCCCAGCATTTT.

This chain joins TRBV4-1 and TRBJ1-2; D possibly corresponds to TRBD1 (6 bases). The CDR3 has 14 amino acids. Germline assignment: CDR1 MGHRA and CDR2 YSYEKL. Trimming shortened V by 3 bases and J by 7 bases, and 15 bases separated the two germline ends. The CDR3 reads CASSQQDRLGGYTF. CDR3 DNA: TGCGCCAGCAGCCAGCAAGACAGGCTGGGTGGCTACACCTTC.

The chain couples TRBV30 to TRBJ2-6; 8 bases are a match to TRBD1. The CDR3 is 15 amino acids. V shed 1 base, J shed 2 bases, and the junction held 1 base outside the gene matches. Germline-derived CDR1 and CDR2 are GTSNPN and SVGIG (reference sequence). This CDR3 reads CAWSEQGAGANVLTF. In DNA form, the CDR3 reads TGTGCCTGGAGTGAACAGGGGGCTGGGGCCAACGTCCTGACTTTC.

The count of this clone is one. The V call is TRBV5-1, the J call TRBJ2-5; TRBD1 matches at 7 bases. The CDR3 has 13 amino acids. After removal of 5 bases from V and 5 bases from J, the junction contained 6 bases not matched to a gene. Germline values: CDR1 SGHRS, CDR2 YFSETQ. The CDR3 DNA follows: TGCGCCAGCAGGGGTCAGGGGGTGGAGACCCAGTACTTC. Translating gives CASRGQGVETQYF.

The chain uses TRBV19 and TRBJ1-2, with D unresolved. This CDR3 comprises 14 residues. Trimming stripped 6 bases from V and 4 bases from J, with 15 bases between. Germline-derived CDR1 and CDR2 are LNHDA and SQIVND (reference sequence). The CDR3 loop is CASSPGHGSYGYTF. Written as DNA, the CDR3 is TGTGCCAGTAGCCCGGGTCATGGGTCCTATGGCTACACCTTC.

The chain employs TRBV5-1 and TRBJ1-1; D possibly corresponds to TRBD1 (5 bases). The CDR3 length is 12 residues. The V gene's germline CDR1 is SGHRS and CDR2 YFSETQ. Trimming took 5 bases from V and 3 from J, leaving 8 bases between them. CDR3 nucleotide sequence: TGCGCCAGCAGGGACACAGACACTGAAGCTTTCTTT. Translated: CASRDTDTEAFF.

The V call is TRBV27, the J call TRBJ2-2; 12 bases are shared with TRBD2. J lost 3 bases, V lost 8 bases, and 16 bases had no gene match. This CDR3 spans 19 amino acids. The germline CDR1 and CDR2 sequences are MNHEY and SMNVEV (reference sequence). The DNA for the CDR3 is TGTGCCAGCGCACGGCGGACTCTAGCGGGGGGGCCGGACACCGGGGAGCTGTTTTTT. Its protein product is CASARRTLAGGPDTGELFF.

In its sample, this clone was seen once. The chain employs TRBV7-9 and TRBJ2-3, with D uncertain. The CDR3 covers 13 residues. CDR1 and CDR2 from the germline V gene are SEHNR and FQNEAQ (reference sequence). V dropped 5 bases and J dropped 7 bases, with 13 bases sitting between them. The CDR3 sequence is CASSPPLTYTQYF. In DNA, the CDR3 is TGTGCCAGCAGCCCTCCTCTAACCTATACGCAGTATTTT.

This chain joins TRBV11-2 and TRBJ2-7; D is tentatively TRBD1 or TRBD2 (6 bases each). The CDR3 covers 13 residues. CDR1 is SGHAT, CDR2 FQNNGV, per germline. Trimming removed 1 base at V and 7 bases at J, with 11 bases between. The CDR3 DNA is TGTGCCAGCAGCTTAGCGGGGGCAAGGGAGCAGTACTTC. Protein: CASSLAGAREQYF.

This chain links TRBV28 with TRBJ1-1, with a possible D match to TRBD1 (5 bases). Germline lookup yields CDR1 MDHEN and CDR2 SYDVKM. The germline V and J ends were trimmed by 5 bases and 8 bases, with 12 bases remaining between them. CDR3 length: 12 amino acids. In DNA, the CDR3 is TGTGCCAGCAGTCTTCTATCAGGGGAAGCTTTCTTT. Its translation: CASSLLSGEAFF.

The chain carries TRBV10-3 and TRBJ2-1; D possibly corresponds to TRBD1 (6 bases). The CDR3 length is 13 residues. Germline CDR1 and CDR2: ENHRY and SYGVKD. With 11 bases removed from V and 7 bases from J, the gap between germline ends came to 18 bases. The DNA of the CDR3 is TGTGCCTCCGGACAGCCCCAGGGAAATGAGCAGTTCTTC. It encodes CASGQPQGNEQFF.

Only one count was recorded for this clone. J is TRBJ2-5 and V is TRBV5-1; D possibly matches TRBD1 or TRBD2 (5 bases each). The germline gives CDR1 SGHRS, CDR2 YFSETQ. CDR3 size: 15 residues. Trimming stripped 3 bases from V and 6 bases from J, with 18 bases between. As DNA, the CDR3 is TGCGCCAGCAGCTCTCAGGTTGAGGGGTTACAGACCCAGTACTTC. It is translated as CASSSQVEGLQTQYF.

The V gene is TRBV6-1, the J gene TRBJ2-1; 8 nucleotides align to TRBD1. This CDR3 region has 17 residues. J was trimmed by 9 bases and V by 3 bases; bases with no gene match: 16. The germline V gene encodes CDR1 MNHNS and CDR2 SASEGT. The CDR3 nucleotides read TGTGCCAGCAGTGACTTTCCAGGGGGCGCGAAAAGATCTGAGCAGTTCTTC. Its protein is CASSDFPGGAKRSEQFF.

The rearrangement uses TRBV7-9 and TRBJ2-1; D might be TRBD1 (6 bases). Trimming left V 3 bases short and J 5 bases short, with 14 bases between. Germline CDR1 and CDR2: SEHNR and FQNEAQ (reference sequence). This CDR3 has 15 residues. CDR3 loop: CASSFYGGVDNEQFF. In DNA form, the CDR3 reads TGTGCCAGCAGCTTTTATGGGGGCGTCGACAATGAGCAGTTCTTC. The entire variable domain, with the rest obtained from reference TRBV7-9 and TRBJ2-1, is as follows: DTGVSQNPRHKITKRGQNVTFRCDPISEHNRLYWYRQTLGQGPEFLTYFQNEAQLEKSRLLSDRFSAERPKGSFSTLEIQRTEQGDSAMYLCASSFYGGVDNEQFFGPGTRLTVL.

There are a few counts of this clone. The V call is TRBV19, the J call TRBJ1-5; D may be TRBD1 (5 bases). CDR3 length: 17 amino acids. Trimming removed 5 bases from V and 0 bases from J, with 17 bases in between. The V gene's germline CDR1 is LNHDA and CDR2 SQIVND (reference sequence). The CDR3 is CASSPGGRSYSNQPQHF. DNA for the CDR3: TGTGCCAGTAGTCCTGGGGGGAGGAGTTATAGCAATCAGCCCCAGCATTTT.

V usage is TRBV6-4 and J usage is TRBJ2-7; D not certain. Trimming removed 5 bases at V and 0 bases at J, with 11 bases between. Germline CDR1 is MRHNA and CDR2 is SNTAGT. The CDR3 runs to 14 residues. The CDR3 region has the DNA TGTGCCAGCAGTAGAGACTCCAGCTCCTACGAGCAGTACTTC. This codes for CASSRDSSSYEQYF.